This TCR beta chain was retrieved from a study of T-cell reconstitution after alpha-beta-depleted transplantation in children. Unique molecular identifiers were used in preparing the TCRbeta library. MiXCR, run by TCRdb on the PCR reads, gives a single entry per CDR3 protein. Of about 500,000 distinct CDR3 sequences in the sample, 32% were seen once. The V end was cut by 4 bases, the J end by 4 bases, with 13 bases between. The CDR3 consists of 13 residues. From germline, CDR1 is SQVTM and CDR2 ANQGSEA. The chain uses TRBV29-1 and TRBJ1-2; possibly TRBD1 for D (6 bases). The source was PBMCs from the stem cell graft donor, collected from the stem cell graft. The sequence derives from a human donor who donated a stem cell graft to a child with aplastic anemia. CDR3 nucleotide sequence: TGCAGCGTTGGTATGGGGGGCGTCTATGGCTACACCTTC. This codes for CSVGMGGVYGYTF.